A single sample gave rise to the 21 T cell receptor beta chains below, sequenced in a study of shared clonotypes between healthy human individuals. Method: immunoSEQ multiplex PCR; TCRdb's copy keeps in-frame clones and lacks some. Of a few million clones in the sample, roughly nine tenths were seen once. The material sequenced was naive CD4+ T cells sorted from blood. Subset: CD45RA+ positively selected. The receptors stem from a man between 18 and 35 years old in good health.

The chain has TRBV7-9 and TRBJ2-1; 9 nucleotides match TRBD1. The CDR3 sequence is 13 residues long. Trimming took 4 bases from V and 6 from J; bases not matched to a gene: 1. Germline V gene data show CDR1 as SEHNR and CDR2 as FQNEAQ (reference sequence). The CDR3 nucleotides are TGTGCCAGCAGCTCGGGACAGGGCAATGAGCAGTTCTTC. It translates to CASSSGQGNEQFF.

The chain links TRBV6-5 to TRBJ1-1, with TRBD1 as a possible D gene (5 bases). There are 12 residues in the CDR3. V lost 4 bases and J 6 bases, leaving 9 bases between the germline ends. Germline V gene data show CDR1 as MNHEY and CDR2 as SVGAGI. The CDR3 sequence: CASSFRQSEAFF. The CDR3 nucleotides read TGTGCCAGCAGTTTTCGACAGTCTGAAGCTTTCTTT.

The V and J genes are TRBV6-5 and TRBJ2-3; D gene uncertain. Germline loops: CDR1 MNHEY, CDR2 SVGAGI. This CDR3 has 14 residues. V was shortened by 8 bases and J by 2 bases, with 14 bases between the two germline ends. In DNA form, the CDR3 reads TGTGCCAGCCGACTCAGTCGACACACAGATACGCAGTATTTT. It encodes CASRLSRHTDTQYF.

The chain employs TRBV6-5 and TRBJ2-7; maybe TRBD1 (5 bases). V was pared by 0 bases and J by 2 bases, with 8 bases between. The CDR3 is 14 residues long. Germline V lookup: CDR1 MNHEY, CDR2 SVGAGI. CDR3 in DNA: TGTGCCAGCAGTTACTCAGCCAGGGCCTACGAGCAGTACTTC. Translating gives CASSYSARAYEQYF.

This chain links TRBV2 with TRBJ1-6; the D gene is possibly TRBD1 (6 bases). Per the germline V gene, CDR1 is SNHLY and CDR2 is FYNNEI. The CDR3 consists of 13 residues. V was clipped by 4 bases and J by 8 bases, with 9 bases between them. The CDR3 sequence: CASSGTEDSPLHF. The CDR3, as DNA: TGTGCCAGCAGTGGGACAGAAGATTCACCCCTCCACTTT.

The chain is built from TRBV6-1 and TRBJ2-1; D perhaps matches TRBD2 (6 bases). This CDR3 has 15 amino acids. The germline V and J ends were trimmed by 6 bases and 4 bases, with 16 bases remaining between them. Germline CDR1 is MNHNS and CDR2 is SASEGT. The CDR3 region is CASSAVAELYNEQFF. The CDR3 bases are TGTGCCAGCAGCGCCGTAGCGGAACTATACAATGAGCAGTTCTTC.

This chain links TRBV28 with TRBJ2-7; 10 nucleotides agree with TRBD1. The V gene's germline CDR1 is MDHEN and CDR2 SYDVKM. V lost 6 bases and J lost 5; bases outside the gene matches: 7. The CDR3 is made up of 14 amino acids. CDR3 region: CASSQGGQGNEQYF. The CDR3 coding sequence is TGTGCCAGCAGCCAAGGGGGACAGGGGAACGAGCAGTACTTC. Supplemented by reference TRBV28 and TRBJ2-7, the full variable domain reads DVKVTQSSRYLVKRTGEKVFLECVQDMDHENMFWYRQDPGLGLRLIYFSYDVKMKEKGDIPEGYSVSREKKERFSLILESASTNQTSMYLCASSQGGQGNEQYFGPGTRLTVT.

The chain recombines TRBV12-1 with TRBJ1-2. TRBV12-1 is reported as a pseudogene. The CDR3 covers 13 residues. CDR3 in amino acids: CASTGAANYGYTF. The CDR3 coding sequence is TGTGCCAGCACGGGGGCGGCGAACTATGGCTACACCTTC.

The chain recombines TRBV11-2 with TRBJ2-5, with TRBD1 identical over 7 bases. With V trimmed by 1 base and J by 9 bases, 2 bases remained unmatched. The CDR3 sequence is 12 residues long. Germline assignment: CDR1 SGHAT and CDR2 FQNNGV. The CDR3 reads CASSLGQGAQYF. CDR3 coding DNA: TGTGCCAGCAGCTTAGGACAGGGTGCCCAGTACTTC.

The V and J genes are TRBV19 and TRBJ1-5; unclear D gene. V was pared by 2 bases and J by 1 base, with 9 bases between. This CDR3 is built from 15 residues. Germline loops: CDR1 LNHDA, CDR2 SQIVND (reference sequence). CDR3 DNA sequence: TGTGCCAGTAGTATAAAAGACGGAAGCAATCAGCCCCAGCATTTT. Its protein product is CASSIKDGSNQPQHF. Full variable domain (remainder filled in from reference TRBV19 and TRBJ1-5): DGGITQSPKYLFRKEGQNVTLSCEQNLNHDAMYWYRQDPGQGLRLIYYSQIVNDFQKGDIAEGYSVSREKKESFPLTVTSAQKNPTAFYLCASSIKDGSNQPQHFGDGTRLSIL.

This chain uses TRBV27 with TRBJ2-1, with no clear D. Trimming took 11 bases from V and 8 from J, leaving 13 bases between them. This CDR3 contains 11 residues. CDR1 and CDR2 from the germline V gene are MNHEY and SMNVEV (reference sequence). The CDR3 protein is CARPTYDEQFF. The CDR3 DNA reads TGTGCCCGCCCAACGTATGATGAGCAGTTCTTC.

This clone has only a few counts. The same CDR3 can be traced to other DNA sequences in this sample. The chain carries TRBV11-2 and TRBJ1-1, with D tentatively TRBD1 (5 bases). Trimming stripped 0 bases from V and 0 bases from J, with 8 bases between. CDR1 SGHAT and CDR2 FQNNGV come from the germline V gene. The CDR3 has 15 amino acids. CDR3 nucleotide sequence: TGTGCCAGCAGCTTAGAGGGGGGAATGAACACTGAAGCTTTCTTT. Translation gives CASSLEGGMNTEAFF.

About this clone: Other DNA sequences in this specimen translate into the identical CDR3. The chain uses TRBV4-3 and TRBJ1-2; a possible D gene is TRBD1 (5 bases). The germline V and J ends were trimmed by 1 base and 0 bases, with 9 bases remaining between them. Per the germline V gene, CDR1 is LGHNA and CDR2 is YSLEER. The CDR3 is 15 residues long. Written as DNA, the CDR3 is TGCGCCAGCAGCCAAGGGACACTCGCTAACTATGGCTACACCTTC. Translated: CASSQGTLANYGYTF.

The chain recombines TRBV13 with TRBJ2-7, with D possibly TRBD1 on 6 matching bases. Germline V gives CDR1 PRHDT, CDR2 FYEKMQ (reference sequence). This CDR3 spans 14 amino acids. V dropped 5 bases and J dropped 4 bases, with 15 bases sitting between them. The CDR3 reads CASSRLDSPYEQYF. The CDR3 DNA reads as TGTGCCAGCAGCCGATTGGACAGCCCGTACGAGCAGTACTTC.

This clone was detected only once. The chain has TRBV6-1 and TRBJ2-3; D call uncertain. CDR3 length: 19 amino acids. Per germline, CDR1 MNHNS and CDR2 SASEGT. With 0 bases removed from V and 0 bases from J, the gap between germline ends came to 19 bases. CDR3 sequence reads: CASSEAGTKRPPSTDTQYF. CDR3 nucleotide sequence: TGTGCCAGCAGTGAAGCAGGTACAAAACGACCTCCTAGCACAGATACGCAGTATTTT.

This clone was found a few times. The CDR3 protein is CASRRTEPNSPLHF. Written as DNA, the CDR3 is TGCGCCAGCAGGAGGACAGAACCCAATTCACCCCTCCACTTT. The chain combines TRBV10-2 with TRBJ1-6; possibly TRBD1 for D (6 bases). Trimming cost V 6 bases and J 7 bases, with 13 bases left between them. Germline V lookup: CDR1 WSHSY, CDR2 SAAADI. This CDR3 region has 14 residues.

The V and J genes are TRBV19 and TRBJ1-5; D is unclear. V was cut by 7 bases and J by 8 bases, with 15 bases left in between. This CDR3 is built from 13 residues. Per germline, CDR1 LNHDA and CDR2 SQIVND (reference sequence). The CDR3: CASNTEGGKPQHF. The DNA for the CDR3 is TGTGCCAGTAACACAGAGGGAGGCAAGCCCCAGCATTTT.

CDR3 in DNA: TGTGCCAGCTCATCAACTCAAAACGCGGGGTCCTTTGGCTACGAGCAGTACTTC. This translates into CASSSTQNAGSFGYEQYF. The chain employs TRBV18 and TRBJ2-7; TRBD2 is a possible D gene (6 bases). CDR1 and CDR2 (germline): KGHSH, LQKENI. Trimming stripped 5 bases from V and 3 bases from J, with 26 bases between. The length of the CDR3 is 18 residues.

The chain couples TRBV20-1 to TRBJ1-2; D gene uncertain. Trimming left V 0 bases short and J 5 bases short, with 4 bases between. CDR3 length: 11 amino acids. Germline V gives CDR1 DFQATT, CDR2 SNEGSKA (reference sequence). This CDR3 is CSARDQYGYTF. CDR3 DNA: TGCAGTGCTAGAGACCAATATGGCTACACCTTC.

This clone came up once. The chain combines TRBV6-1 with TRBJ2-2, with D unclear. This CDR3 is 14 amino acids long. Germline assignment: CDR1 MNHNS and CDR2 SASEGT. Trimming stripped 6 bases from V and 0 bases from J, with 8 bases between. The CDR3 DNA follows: TGTGCCAGCAGAGGCCAGACGAACACCGGGGAGCTGTTTTTT. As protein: CASRGQTNTGELFF.

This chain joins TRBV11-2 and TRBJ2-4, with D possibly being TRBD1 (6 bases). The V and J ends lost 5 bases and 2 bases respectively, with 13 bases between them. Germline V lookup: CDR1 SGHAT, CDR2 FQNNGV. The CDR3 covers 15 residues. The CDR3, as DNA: TGTGCCAGCAGCCCACAGGGATTCTCCAAAAACATTCAGTACTTC. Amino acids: CASSPQGFSKNIQYF.